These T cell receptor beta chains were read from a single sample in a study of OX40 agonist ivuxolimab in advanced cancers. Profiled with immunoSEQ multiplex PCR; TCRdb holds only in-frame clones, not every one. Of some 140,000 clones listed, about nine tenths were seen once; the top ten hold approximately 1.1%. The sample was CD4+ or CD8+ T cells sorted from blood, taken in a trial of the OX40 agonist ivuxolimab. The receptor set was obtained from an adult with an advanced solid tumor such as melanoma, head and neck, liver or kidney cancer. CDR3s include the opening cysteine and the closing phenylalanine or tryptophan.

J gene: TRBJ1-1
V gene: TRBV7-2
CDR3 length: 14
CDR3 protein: CASSHRGQNTEAFF

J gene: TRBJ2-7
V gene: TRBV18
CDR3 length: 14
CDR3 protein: CASSPDISSYEQYF

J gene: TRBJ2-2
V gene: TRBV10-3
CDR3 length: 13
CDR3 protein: CAISAEDLGELFF

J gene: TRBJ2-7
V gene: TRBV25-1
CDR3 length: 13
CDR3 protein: CASAGTVPLEQYF

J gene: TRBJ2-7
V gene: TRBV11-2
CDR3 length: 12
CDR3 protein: CASRSNIDEQYF

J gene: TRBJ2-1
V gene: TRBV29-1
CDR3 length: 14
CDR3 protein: CSVEDTGTHNEQFF

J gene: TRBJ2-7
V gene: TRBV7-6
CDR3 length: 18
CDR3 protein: CASSQPWGRTTSPYEQYF

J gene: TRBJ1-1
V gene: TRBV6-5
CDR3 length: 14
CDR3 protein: CASRMAGQSTEAFF

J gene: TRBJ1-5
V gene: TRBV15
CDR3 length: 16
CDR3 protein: CATSTTDRDQDQPQHF

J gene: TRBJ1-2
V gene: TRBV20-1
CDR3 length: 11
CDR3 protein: CSADGVSGYTF

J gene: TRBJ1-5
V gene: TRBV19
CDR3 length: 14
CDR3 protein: CASSIVESNQPQHF

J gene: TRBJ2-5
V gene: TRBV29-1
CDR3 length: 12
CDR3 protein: CSVRTDQETQYF

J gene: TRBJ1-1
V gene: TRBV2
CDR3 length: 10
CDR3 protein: CASSVGGAFF

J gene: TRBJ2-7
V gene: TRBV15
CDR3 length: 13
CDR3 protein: CATSKVQGYEQYF

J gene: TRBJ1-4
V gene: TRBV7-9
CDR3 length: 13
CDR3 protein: CASSLNALGELFF

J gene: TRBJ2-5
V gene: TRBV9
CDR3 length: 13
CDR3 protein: CASSVDVQETQYF

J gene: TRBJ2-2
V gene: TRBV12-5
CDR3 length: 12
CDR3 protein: CASGLGTGELFF

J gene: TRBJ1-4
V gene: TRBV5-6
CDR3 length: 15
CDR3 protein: CASSPKTGTAEKLFF

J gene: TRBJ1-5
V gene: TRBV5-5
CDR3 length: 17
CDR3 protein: CASSFRQATYSNQPQHF

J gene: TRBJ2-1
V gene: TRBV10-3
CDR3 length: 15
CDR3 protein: CAISADGGAYNEQFF

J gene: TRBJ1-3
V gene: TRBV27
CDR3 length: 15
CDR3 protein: CATAKTTSGGNTIYF

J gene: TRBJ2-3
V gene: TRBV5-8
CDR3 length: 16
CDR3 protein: CASSFGSGEGTDTQYF

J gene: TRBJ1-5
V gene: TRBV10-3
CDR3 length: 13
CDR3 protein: CAISEPPAQPQHF

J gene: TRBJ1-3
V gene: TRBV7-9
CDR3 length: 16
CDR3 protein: CASSYRPTQGRDTIYF

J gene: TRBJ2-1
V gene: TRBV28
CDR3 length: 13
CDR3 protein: CASSELVRDEQFF

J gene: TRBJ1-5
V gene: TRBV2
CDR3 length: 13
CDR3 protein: CAITGRPGQPQHF

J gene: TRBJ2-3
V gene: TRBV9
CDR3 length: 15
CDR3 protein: CASSIQGSTSDTQYF

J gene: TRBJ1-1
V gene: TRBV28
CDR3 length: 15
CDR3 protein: CASSLTVRMNTEAFF

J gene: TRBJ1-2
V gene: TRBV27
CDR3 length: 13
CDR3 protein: CASQEAREKGYTF

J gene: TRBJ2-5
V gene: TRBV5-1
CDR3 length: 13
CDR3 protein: CASSPTPEETQYF

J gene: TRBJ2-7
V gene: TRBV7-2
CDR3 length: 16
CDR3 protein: CASSLVASGFPYEQYF

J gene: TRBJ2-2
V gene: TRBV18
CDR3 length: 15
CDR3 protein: CASSPGGWNTGELFF

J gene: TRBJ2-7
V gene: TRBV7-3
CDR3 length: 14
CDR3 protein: CASSLGQEPYEQYF

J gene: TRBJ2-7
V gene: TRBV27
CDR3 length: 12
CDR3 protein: CASRGAAYEQYF

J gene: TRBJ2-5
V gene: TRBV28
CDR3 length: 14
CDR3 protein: CASSLRQFRETQYF

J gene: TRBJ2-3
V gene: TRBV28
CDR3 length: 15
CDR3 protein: CASSFGRRSTDTQYF

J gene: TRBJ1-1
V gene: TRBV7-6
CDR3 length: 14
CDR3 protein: CASSLAAQGTEAFF

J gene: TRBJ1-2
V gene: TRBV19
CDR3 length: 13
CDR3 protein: CASSIVGSYGYTF

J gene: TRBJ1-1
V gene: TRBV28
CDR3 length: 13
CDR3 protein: CASRAGMNTEAFF

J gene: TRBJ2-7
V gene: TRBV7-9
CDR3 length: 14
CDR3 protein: CASSLAGQGSEQYF

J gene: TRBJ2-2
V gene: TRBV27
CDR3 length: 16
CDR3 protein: CASSLRGGWNTGELFF

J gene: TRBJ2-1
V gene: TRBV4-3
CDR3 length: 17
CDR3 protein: CASSQDPSGSTYNEQFF

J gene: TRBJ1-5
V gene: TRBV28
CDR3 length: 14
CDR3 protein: CASSAPASRDPQHF

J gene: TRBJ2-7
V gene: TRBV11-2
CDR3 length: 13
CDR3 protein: CASSISPSYEQYF

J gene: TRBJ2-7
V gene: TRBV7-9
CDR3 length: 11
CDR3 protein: CASSFSYEQYF

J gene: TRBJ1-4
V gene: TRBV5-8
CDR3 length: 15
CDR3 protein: CASSSYTATNEKLFF

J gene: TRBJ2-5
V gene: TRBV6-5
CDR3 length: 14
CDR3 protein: CASSWVSPQETQYF

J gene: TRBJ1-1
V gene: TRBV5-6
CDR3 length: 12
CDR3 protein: CASSSVGTEAFF

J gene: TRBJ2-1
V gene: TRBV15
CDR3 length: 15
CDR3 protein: CATSRDGRASAGEFF

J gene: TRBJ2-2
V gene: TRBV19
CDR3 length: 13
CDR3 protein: CASRGQGPGELFF

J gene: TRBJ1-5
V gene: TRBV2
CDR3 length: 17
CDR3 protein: CASRGGQGARLDQPQHF

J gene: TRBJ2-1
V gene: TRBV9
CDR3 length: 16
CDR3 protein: CASSVGGQSSYNEQFF